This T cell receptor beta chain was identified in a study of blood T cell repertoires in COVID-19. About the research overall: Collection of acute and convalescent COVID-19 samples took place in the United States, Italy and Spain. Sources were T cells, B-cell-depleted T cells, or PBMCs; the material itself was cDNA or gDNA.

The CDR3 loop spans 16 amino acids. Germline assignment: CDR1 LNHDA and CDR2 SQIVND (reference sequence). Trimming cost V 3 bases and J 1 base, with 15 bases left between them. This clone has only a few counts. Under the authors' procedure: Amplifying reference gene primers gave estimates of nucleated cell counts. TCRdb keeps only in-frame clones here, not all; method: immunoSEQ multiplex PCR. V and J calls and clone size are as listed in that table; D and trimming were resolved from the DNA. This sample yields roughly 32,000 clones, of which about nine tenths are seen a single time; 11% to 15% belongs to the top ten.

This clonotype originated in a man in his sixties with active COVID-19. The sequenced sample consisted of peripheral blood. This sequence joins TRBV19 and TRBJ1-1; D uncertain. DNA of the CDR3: TGTGCCAGTAGTATGGCCGGAGGGCAGGCGAACACTGAAGCTTTCTTT. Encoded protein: CASSMAGGQANTEAFF.